These 9 T cell receptor beta chains share one sample of origin, sequenced in a study of CD8 T cells in Susac syndrome. Random hexamers were used to reverse transcribe roughly 0.5 to 1 ug of RNA. Using its own MiXCR run on the immunoSEQ multiplex PCR reads, TCRdb lists one record per CDR3 protein. The repertoire holds a few hundred thousand distinct CDR3 sequences, about 94% seen once, with around 0.16% in the top ten. The sequencing input was CD4+ T cells from PBMCs. These receptors were collected from a human donor with Susac syndrome.

The genes are TRBV7-3 and TRBJ1-2, with D possibly being TRBD1 (5 bases). Between the trimmed V and J ends, which lost 0 bases and 5 bases, there was a span of 16 bases. Germline loops: CDR1 SGHTA, CDR2 FQGTGA. This CDR3 contains 16 residues. CDR3 sequence: CASSLTPTGGGYGYTF. DNA for the CDR3: TGTGCCAGCAGCTTAACCCCCACAGGAGGAGGATATGGCTACACCTTC.

V gene TRBV12-3 or TRBV12-4 combines with J gene TRBJ2-3; D is undetermined. V lost 3 bases and J lost 0, with 10 bases in between. This CDR3 is 15 amino acids long. This CDR3 is CASSLVDASTDTQYF. The CDR3 DNA is TGTGCCAGCAGTTTGGTCGACGCTAGCACAGATACGCAGTATTTT.

The count of this clonotype is one. This chain uses TRBV20-1 with TRBJ2-1, with a possible D match to TRBD1 (6 bases). The CDR3 is 13 amino acids. CDR1 and CDR2 (germline): DFQATT, SNEGSKA (reference sequence). The V and J ends lost 0 bases and 8 bases respectively, with 11 bases between them. The CDR3 sequence is CSARELTGYEQFF. DNA of the CDR3: TGCAGTGCTAGAGAACTAACAGGGTATGAGCAGTTCTTC.

V gene TRBV6-2 or TRBV6-3 combines with J gene TRBJ1-5; a possible D gene is TRBD1 (6 bases). Germline V CDR1 and CDR2: MNHEY, SVGEGT. V was clipped by 5 bases and J by 3 bases, with 11 bases between them. CDR3 length equals 14 residues. CDR3 amino acids: CASSTGQYNQPQHF. The CDR3 bases are TGTGCCAGCAGTACCGGACAGTACAATCAGCCCCAGCATTTT.

This sequence joins TRBV15 and TRBJ2-2; TRBD1 matches 7 bases. Unmatched junction bases numbered 4, after V lost 5 bases and J lost 1 base. The CDR3 spans 15 residues. The germline CDR1 and CDR2 sequences are LNHNV and YYDKDF (reference sequence). DNA for the CDR3: TGTGCCACCAGCGAGGGGGCGGTGAACACCGGGGAGCTGTTTTTT. Its translation: CATSEGAVNTGELFF.

The V gene is TRBV12-3 or TRBV12-4, the J gene TRBJ2-7; possibly TRBD1 for D (5 bases). The CDR3 totals 13 residues. V lost 1 base, J lost 7 bases, and 11 bases lay in between. The CDR3 loop is CASSLVQGWEQYF. In DNA, the CDR3 is TGTGCCAGCAGTTTAGTGCAGGGCTGGGAGCAGTACTTC.

V usage is TRBV5-6 and J usage is TRBJ1-5; D gene ambiguous. CDR1 SGHDT and CDR2 YYEEEE come from the germline V gene. CDR3 length equals 14 residues. Trimming took 3 bases from V and 2 from J, leaving 9 bases between them. CDR3 nucleotides: TGTGCCAGCAGCTCCAGGAATGGCAATCAGCCCCAGCATTTT. As protein: CASSSRNGNQPQHF.

The V call is TRBV6-2 or TRBV6-3, the J call TRBJ2-7; TRBD2 might be the D (7 bases). Per germline, CDR1 MNHEY and CDR2 SVGEGT. With 4 bases removed from V and 2 bases from J, the gap between germline ends came to 15 bases. The CDR3 totals 15 residues. CDR3 sequence (DNA): TGTGCCAGCAGTTTATACGGGGGGCGAACCTACGAGCAGTACTTC. Its translation: CASSLYGGRTYEQYF.

V and J are TRBV5-6 and TRBJ2-1; D ambiguous. This CDR3 region has 15 residues. Germline values: CDR1 SGHDT, CDR2 YYEEEE. Trimming cost V 3 bases and J 5 bases, with 15 bases left between them. The CDR3 protein is CASSSYETYNNEQFF. The CDR3 DNA follows: TGTGCCAGCAGCTCCTATGAGACATACAACAATGAGCAGTTCTTC.